Presented here are 17 T cell receptor beta chains from one specimen sequenced in a study of early T cells in non-severe SARS-CoV-2 infection. TCRdb recomputed calls from the 5' RACE reads with MiXCR, one row per CDR3 protein. The profile shows thousands of distinct CDR3 sequences, about 5% of them singletons. Sequences were obtained from whole blood. These receptors originate from an adult who was a healthcare worker with PCR-confirmed SARS-CoV-2 infection or an uninfected control (not recorded which).

The table lists this clonotype with many counts. The chain joins TRBV11-3 to TRBJ2-3; 8 bases match TRBD1. Germline CDR1 and CDR2: SGHNT and YENEEA. CDR3 length: 17 amino acids. The V segment lost 2 bases and the J segment 1 base; nucleotides outside the gene matches: 8. The CDR3 is CASSLRGQAFGTDTQYF. As DNA, the CDR3 is TGTGCCAGCAGCTTACGGGGACAGGCCTTCGGCACAGATACGCAGTATTTT.

This clonotype counts as medium-sized. The chain has TRBV7-9 and TRBJ1-1, with D perhaps matching TRBD1 (5 bases). V was clipped by 6 bases and J by 4 bases, with 24 bases between them. This CDR3 is built from 17 residues. Germline V gene lookup returns CDR1 SEHNR and CDR2 FQNEAQ (reference sequence). CDR3: CASRHAISLGVGTEAFF. CDR3 coding DNA: TGTGCCAGCAGACACGCTATCTCATTAGGGGTCGGCACTGAAGCTTTCTTT.

In its sample, this clonotype is medium-sized. The gene calls are TRBV12-3 or TRBV12-4 and TRBJ2-2; no reliable D call. The CDR3 is 13 amino acids. V was trimmed by 4 bases and J by 0 bases, leaving 3 bases between them. CDR3 loop: CASSSTNTGELFF. The CDR3 DNA follows: TGTGCCAGCAGTTCGACGAACACCGGGGAGCTGTTTTTT.

In this sample, this clonotype is medium-sized. The rearrangement links TRBV11-3 to TRBJ1-1; D is unclear. V gave up 6 bases and J gave up 1 base, with 27 bases separating them. The CDR3 covers 19 residues. The V gene's germline CDR1 is SGHNT and CDR2 YENEEA. CDR3 protein: CASSFQTMVVGFPNTEAFF. The CDR3 region has the DNA TGTGCCAGCAGTTTCCAGACCATGGTGGTAGGTTTCCCGAACACTGAAGCTTTCTTT.

Only a few counts were recorded for this clonotype. The chain combines TRBV10-3 with TRBJ2-5; no clear D. The V end lost 6 bases, the J end lost 5 bases, and 13 bases lay between the germline ends. Germline V gene data show CDR1 as ENHRY and CDR2 as SYGVKD. The CDR3 has 13 residues. CDR3 nucleotide sequence: TGTGCCATCAGCGTCGGAGCCGAGGAGACCCAGTACTTC. Translated: CAISVGAEETQYF.

The CDR3, as DNA: TGTGCCAGTTCGGAAGCTTTCTTT. Protein sequence: CASSEAFF. The genes are TRBV27 and TRBJ1-1; D is ambiguous. V lost 9 bases to trimming and J lost 8 bases, with 4 bases between them. CDR1 is MNHEY and CDR2 is SMNVEV in the germline V gene (reference sequence). CDR3 length: 8 amino acids.

Ten or more counts support this clonotype. The rearrangement uses TRBV7-2 and TRBJ2-3; 9 bases are shared with TRBD1. Germline V gives CDR1 SGHTA, CDR2 FQGNSA. The junction had 2 bases not matched to a gene; V was cut back by 6 bases and J by 4 bases. The CDR3 length is 13 residues. Here the CDR3 reads CASRQGAPDTQYF. The CDR3 DNA follows: TGTGCCAGCAGACAGGGGGCCCCAGATACGCAGTATTTT.

This clonotype is medium-sized (0.01 to 0.1%). The chain has TRBV10-3 and TRBJ2-1, with unresolved D. Trimming left V 3 bases short and J 5 bases short, with 5 bases between. This CDR3 is 12 amino acids long. CDR1 is ENHRY, CDR2 SYGVKD, per germline. The CDR3 loop is CAISDLDNEQFF. The CDR3 DNA is TGTGCCATCAGTGATCTGGACAATGAGCAGTTCTTC.

This clonotype was counted many times. The V call is TRBV11-2, the J call TRBJ2-7, with D possibly being TRBD2 (6 bases). CDR1 is SGHAT and CDR2 is FQNNGV in the germline V gene. The CDR3 runs to 12 residues. Trimming removed 5 bases from V and 3 bases from J, with 8 bases in between. DNA of the CDR3: TGTGCCAGCAGCCTTAGCGGCTACGAGCAGTACTTC. Residues: CASSLSGYEQYF. The entire variable domain, with the rest obtained from reference TRBV11-2 and TRBJ2-7, is as follows: EAGVAQSPRYKIIEKRQSVAFWCNPISGHATLYWYQQILGQGPKLLIQFQNNGVVDDSQLPKDRFSAERLKGVDSTLKIQPAKLEDSAVYLCASSLSGYEQYFGPGTRLTVT.

Many counts were recorded for this clonotype. The chain combines TRBV6-2 or TRBV6-3 with TRBJ2-7, with 8 bases that match TRBD2. CDR1 is MNHEY, CDR2 SVGEGT, per germline. Unmatched junction bases numbered 5, after V lost 4 bases and J lost 6 bases. This CDR3 has 13 amino acids. In nucleotides, the CDR3 is TGTGCCAGCAGTTCCGCGGGAGGAGGCGAGCAGTACGTC. Residues: CASSSAGGGEQYV.

This clonotype qualifies as medium-sized. V is TRBV13 and J is TRBJ2-1; D is uncertain. Trimming cost V 6 bases and J 1 base, with 22 bases left between them. Germline loops: CDR1 PRHDT, CDR2 FYEKMQ (reference sequence). The CDR3 runs to 18 residues. The CDR3 nucleotides read TGTGCCAGCAGTCCTGTCCTATTAGACCACGTTTCCTACAATGAGCAGTTCTTC. Its translation: CASSPVLLDHVSYNEQFF.

There are many counts of this clonotype. This rearrangement joins TRBV5-4 to TRBJ2-1; D gene ambiguous. This CDR3 comprises 12 residues. Germline values: CDR1 SGHNT, CDR2 YYREEE (reference sequence). The V and J ends lost 5 bases and 6 bases respectively, with 9 bases between them. The CDR3 sequence is CASSPRTNEQFF. DNA for the CDR3: TGTGCCAGCAGTCCCAGGACCAATGAGCAGTTCTTC.

This clonotype was counted ten times or more. This chain connects TRBV7-6 to TRBJ1-4; no reliable D call. Germline V gives CDR1 SGHVS, CDR2 FNYEAQ. This CDR3 spans 14 amino acids. V shed 2 bases and J shed 4 bases, with 8 bases lying between them. DNA for the CDR3: TGTGCCAGCAGCTTAACGGGAAATAATGAAAAACTGTTTTTT. Its translation is CASSLTGNNEKLFF.

The table lists this clonotype with many counts. This chain connects TRBV18 to TRBJ2-5; 9 bases are shared with TRBD2. Trimming removed 5 bases from V and 2 bases from J; junction bases left unmatched: 3. This CDR3 is built from 14 residues. The germline V gene has CDR1 KGHSH and CDR2 LQKENI. In DNA, the CDR3 is TGTGCCAGCTCAACGGGACTAGCTCAAGAGACCCAGTACTTC. Translating it yields CASSTGLAQETQYF.

This clonotype is termed medium-sized. The chain recombines TRBV20-1 with TRBJ1-5, with no clear D. The CDR3 spans 13 residues. The V gene lost 6 bases and the J gene lost 4 bases, with 13 bases spanning the gap. Germline CDR1 is DFQATT and CDR2 is SNEGSKA (reference sequence). CDR3 protein: CSAGGKGNQPQHF. CDR3 DNA: TGCAGTGCCGGTGGGAAAGGGAATCAGCCCCAGCATTTT.

This clonotype was seen many times. The chain links TRBV18 to TRBJ2-1, with TRBD1 matching over 8 bases. CDR3 size: 14 residues. Trimming took 3 bases from V and 6 from J; bases not matched to a gene: 4. The germline V gene encodes CDR1 KGHSH and CDR2 LQKENI. The CDR3 sequence is CASSPTGVGNEQFF. Written as DNA, the CDR3 is TGTGCCAGCTCACCGACAGGGGTGGGCAATGAGCAGTTCTTC.

By proportion, this clonotype is medium-sized. This chain connects TRBV28 to TRBJ2-7, with D perhaps being TRBD1 or TRBD2 (5 bases each). This CDR3 has 13 amino acids. Trimming took off 6 bases at V and 4 bases at J, with 13 bases between the two ends. Germline CDR1 reads MDHEN; CDR2 reads SYDVKM. CDR3 nucleotides: TGTGCCAGCAGCCCGGGACCGTTATACGAGCAGTACTTC. It translates to CASSPGPLYEQYF.